The present entry profiles one TCR beta chain with its context. The antigen is undetermined. This specimen belongs to a study of shared clonotypes between healthy human individuals. Study as a whole: Per-donor plates numbered three CD4 naive, three CD4 memory, two CD8 naive and one CD8 memory.

The study, taken as a whole, reports: A generally larger estimated richness was seen in naive subsets than in memory subsets.

The protocol was immunoSEQ multiplex PCR, while the TCRdb copy is restricted to in-frame clones and leaves out a portion. The data contain roughly 2 million clones, 95% of them singletons. CD45RA-negative memory and CD45RA+ naive subsets were split from the CD4+ cells. Germline values: CDR1 SGDLS, CDR2 YYNGEE. This CDR3 is 15 amino acids long. Trimming took off 2 bases at V and 5 bases at J, with 11 bases between the two ends. The sample taken for sequencing was naive CD4+ T cells sorted from blood. Subset meaning: CD45RA+ positively selected. The TCR originated in a man younger than 35 in good health. This chain connects TRBV9 to TRBJ2-6; D is perhaps TRBD1 or TRBD2 (5 bases each). CDR3 sequence (DNA): TGTGCCAGCAGCGTTGACGGGGCCTGGGCCAACGTCCTGACTTTC. It codes for CASSVDGAWANVLTF.